This TCR beta chain was retrieved from a study of blood T cell repertoires in COVID-19. Whole-study context: Two negative PCRs, clearance, or symptom resolution had been documented for recovered Cohort 3 donors. T cells, B-cell-depleted T cells, or PBMCs provided the cDNA or gDNA that served as material.

The CDR3 contains 14 residues. Germline CDR1 and CDR2: SGHRS and YFSETQ. The V and J ends lost 3 bases and 6 bases, in that order; junction bases with no gene match: 5. Original analysis: Counts of nucleated cells, estimated from reference gene primer amplification, were obtained. This table comes from immunoSEQ multiplex PCR, and its TCRdb copy is limited to in-frame clones, with some not included. V and J calls plus clone size are reproduced from that table; the DNA served to infer D and trimming. The table includes a few hundred thousand clones, around 89% detected once. Participant-reported clinical history was the basis for cohort assignment.

The sequence came from a woman aged 55-75 years in a cohort exposed to, infected with or recovered from COVID-19 (not recorded which). The gene calls are TRBV5-1 and TRBJ2-1; 8 nucleotides agree with TRBD2. Sequences were obtained from PBMCs or T cells enriched from blood (not recorded which). The CDR3 sequence: CASSSVAGTNEQFF. CDR3 DNA: TGCGCCAGCAGCTCCGTAGCGGGAACCAATGAGCAGTTCTTC.